The 24 T cell receptor beta chains listed next were all sequenced from one sample in a study of CD8+CD57+ T cells in acquired aplastic anemia (dated by TCRdb to 2017 to 2018). The patients picked for sequencing were ones in whom flow cytometry had shown an expansion of CD8+CD57+ cells. Sequencing took place on an Illumina HiSeq 2000. Genomic DNA was used as template for profiling of TCR beta VDJ combinations and CDR3 sequences. The public sequencing data were trimmed at Q25 with fastp and processed into clonotypes with MiXCR by TCRdb, which kept only in-frame beta chains. Identical CDR3 proteins give one entry, which carries the most common genes and DNA. For this sample the table gives 450,000 to 550,000 distinct CDR3 sequences, of which over 25% were detected only once. Together, the top ten hold roughly 0.8% of the sample. The sample taken for sequencing was sorted CD4+, CD8+, or CD8+CD57+ T cells (not recorded which) from PBMCs. All receptors derive from a human donor with aplastic anemia.

This rearrangement joins TRBV11-3 to TRBJ2-5; 12 bases line up with TRBD2. The V and J ends lost 1 base and 5 bases, in that order; junction bases with no gene match: 8. Germline V CDR1 and CDR2: SGHNT, YENEEA. The CDR3 has 17 amino acids. The chain's CDR3 is CASSLGQTSGSGETQYF. CDR3 bases: TGTGCCAGCAGCTTAGGCCAGACTAGCGGGAGTGGCGAGACCCAGTACTTC.

This clonotype appeared many times. The J gene is TRBJ1-3, the V gene TRBV29-1, with D unclear. CDR3 length: 13 residues. Per germline, CDR1 SQVTM and CDR2 ANQGSEA. Trimming pared 4 bases from V and 0 bases from J, leaving 7 bases between. The CDR3 region is CSVAFHSGNTIYF. The CDR3 DNA is TGCAGCGTTGCTTTCCACTCTGGAAACACCATATATTTT.

This clonotype was found a few times. Here the CDR3 reads CASSPLMNTEAFF. The CDR3 region has the DNA TGTGCCAGCAGCCCTCTTATGAACACTGAAGCTTTCTTT. This rearrangement joins TRBV7-2 to TRBJ1-1; D is uncertain. V gave up 5 bases and J gave up 0 bases, with 7 bases separating them. This CDR3 contains 13 residues. Germline assignment: CDR1 SGHTA and CDR2 FQGNSA.

This clonotype showed up just a few times. The chain has TRBV5-8 and TRBJ1-2; a possible D gene is TRBD1 (6 bases). Germline CDR1 and CDR2: SGHTS and YDEGEE. V was pared by 0 bases and J by 0 bases, with 9 bases between. The CDR3 runs 15 residues. The CDR3 sequence: CASSLGQEANYGYTF. The CDR3 DNA follows: TGTGCCAGCAGCTTGGGACAGGAGGCTAACTATGGCTACACCTTC.

Concerning this clonotype: A much larger clone differs by one base, so this may be a read error. The chain carries TRBV20-1 and TRBJ1-2; 7 nucleotides line up with TRBD1. Trimming at V came to 6 bases and at J to 7 bases, leaving 8 bases not matched to a gene. The CDR3 runs 12 residues. The germline gives CDR1 DFQATT, CDR2 SNEGSKA (reference sequence). The CDR3 is CSAEDRACGYTF. Written as DNA, the CDR3 is TGCAGTGCAGAAGACAGGGCCTGTGGCTACACCTTC.

This clonotype was counted a few times. The genes are TRBV14 and TRBJ1-2, with D perhaps matching TRBD1 (5 bases). In germline, CDR1 is SGHDN, CDR2 FVKESK. Trimming took 6 bases from V and 4 from J, leaving 12 bases between them. The CDR3 has 13 amino acids. CDR3 nucleotides: TGTGCCAGCAGTACGGACAAGAGCTATGGCTACACCTTC. It yields the protein CASSTDKSYGYTF.

This clonotype was seen repeatedly, ten times or more. The chain carries TRBV5-1 and TRBJ1-2; 10 nucleotides match TRBD1. The CDR3 runs 14 residues. Trimming removed 4 bases from V and 8 bases from J; junction bases left unmatched: 8. The germline V gene encodes CDR1 SGHRS and CDR2 YFSETQ. The CDR3 loop is CASSVTGGGRGYTF. The CDR3, as DNA: TGCGCCAGCAGCGTGACAGGGGGCGGACGAGGCTACACCTTC.

This clonotype occurred many times. The V call is TRBV9, the J call TRBJ1-2, with unresolved D. CDR1 and CDR2 (germline): SGDLS, YYNGEE. Deletions cut 4 bases from V and 6 bases from J, with 13 bases between. The CDR3 runs to 13 residues. The CDR3 is CASSMGPSDGYTF. In DNA, the CDR3 is TGTGCCAGCAGCATGGGCCCCTCTGATGGCTACACCTTC.

The V call is TRBV25-1, the J call TRBJ2-7; D unclear. Trimming cost V 8 bases and J 3 bases, with 17 bases left between them. CDR1 and CDR2 from the germline V gene are MGHDK and SYGVNS. The CDR3 has 14 residues. Here the CDR3 DNA reads TGTGCCAGCTCACCACAGCAGGACCACTACGAGCAGTACTTC. It translates to CASSPQQDHYEQYF.

The chain links TRBV5-5 to TRBJ2-7; D might be TRBD2 (6 bases). V was shortened by 1 base and J by 7 bases, with 15 bases between the two germline ends. In germline, CDR1 is SGHKS, CDR2 YYEKEE (reference sequence). The CDR3 is made up of 14 amino acids. CDR3 bases: TGTGCCAGCAGCTTGAGGGAGGCTGGCGGGGAGCAGTACTTC. Amino acid sequence: CASSLREAGGEQYF. Based on the CDR3 plus reference TRBV5-5 and TRBJ2-7, the full variable domain is DAGVTQSPTHLIKTRGQQVTLRCSPISGHKSVSWYQQVLGQGPQFIFQYYEKEERGRGNFPDRFSARQFPNYSSELNVNALLLGDSALYLCASSLREAGGEQYFGPGTRLTVT.

This clonotype was counted only a few times. The rearrangement uses TRBV3-1 and TRBJ1-6; D not certain. V gave up 1 base and J gave up 6 bases, with 4 bases separating them. The CDR3 loop spans 13 amino acids. Germline V CDR1 and CDR2: LGHDT, YNNKEL (reference sequence). CDR3 sequence reads: CASSQVSNSPLHF. The CDR3 DNA reads TGTGCCAGCAGCCAAGTCAGTAATTCACCCCTCCACTTT. Complete variable domain (other parts from reference TRBV3-1 and TRBJ1-6): DTAVSQTPKYLVTQMGNDKSIKCEQNLGHDTMYWYKQDSKKFLKIMFSYNNKELIINETVPNRFSPKSPDKAHLNLHINSLELGDSAVYFCASSQVSNSPLHFGNGTRLTVT.

The genes are TRBV13 and TRBJ1-2; TRBD1 is a possible D gene (6 bases). From germline, CDR1 is PRHDT and CDR2 FYEKMQ (reference sequence). The V and J ends lost 5 bases and 1 base respectively, with 20 bases between them. The length of the CDR3 is 17 residues. CDR3 bases: TGTGCCAGCAGCCAGGCGGGGGGCAGGGCCAATAACTATGGCTACACCTTC. Translation: CASSQAGGRANNYGYTF. The complete variable domain, with remaining parts taken from reference TRBV13 and TRBJ1-2, reads AAGVIQSPRHLIKEKRETATLKCYPIPRHDTVYWYQQGPGQDPQFLISFYEKMQSDKGSIPDRFSAQQFSDYHSELNMSSLELGDSALYFCASSQAGGRANNYGYTFGSGTRLTVV.

This clonotype was found many times. The chain employs TRBV20-1 and TRBJ1-5, with a weak D call TRBD1 (5 bases). V lost 0 bases and J 5 bases, leaving 14 bases between the germline ends. CDR3 length: 15 amino acids. Germline V gene sequence: CDR1 DFQATT, CDR2 SNEGSKA (reference sequence). The CDR3 DNA sequence: TGCAGTGCTAGAGACGCAGGGAGGGTGGATCAGCCCCAGCATTTT. This gives the protein CSARDAGRVDQPQHF.

At least ten counts were recorded for this clonotype. The chain is built from TRBV7-2 and TRBJ2-2; D is uncertain. V was trimmed by 3 bases and J by 6 bases, leaving 8 bases between them. The CDR3 length is 13 residues. Germline-derived CDR1 and CDR2 are SGHTA and FQGNSA. CDR3 sequence (DNA): TGTGCCAGCAGCTTCCTCTGGGCCGGGGAGCTGTTTTTT. Its protein is CASSFLWAGELFF.

This CDR3 reads CSARDLGGGNSPLHF. CDR3 in DNA: TGCAGTGCTAGAGATCTCGGGGGGGGAAATTCACCCCTCCACTTT. This chain uses TRBV20-1 with TRBJ1-6, with TRBD1 as a possible D gene (5 bases). Trimming removed 0 bases from V and 7 bases from J, with 13 bases in between. CDR3 length equals 15 residues. Germline V CDR1 and CDR2: DFQATT, SNEGSKA (reference sequence).

V usage is TRBV19 and J usage is TRBJ1-3; unclear D gene. Trimming shortened V by 3 bases and J by 0 bases, and 12 bases separated the two germline ends. CDR3 size: 16 residues. The V gene's germline CDR1 is LNHDA and CDR2 SQIVND (reference sequence). The CDR3 nucleotides are TGTGCCAGTAGTATGACCCAGGTCTCCTCTGGAAACACCATATATTTT. It specifies CASSMTQVSSGNTIYF.

This clonotype was counted ten times or more. The CDR3 is CASSSGGRAESYTF. The CDR3 nucleotides are TGTGCCAGCAGCTCGGGGGGCAGGGCTGAAAGCTACACCTTC. V is TRBV7-9 and J is TRBJ1-2; tentative D call: TRBD1 (6 bases). This CDR3 is 14 amino acids long. V was pared by 4 bases and J by 9 bases, with 18 bases between. Germline loops: CDR1 SEHNR, CDR2 FQNEAQ (reference sequence).

This chain connects TRBV7-2 to TRBJ2-1; no definite D call. This CDR3 is built from 13 residues. Per the germline V gene, CDR1 is SGHTA and CDR2 is FQGNSA. Deletions cut 0 bases from V and 4 bases from J, with 4 bases between. The CDR3 DNA reads TGTGCCAGCAGCTTAGCGAAGTACAATGAGCAGTTCTTC. Its translation is CASSLAKYNEQFF. Using reference TRBV7-2 and TRBJ2-1 for the parts outside the CDR3, the full variable domain is GAGVSQSPSNKVTEKGKDVELRCDPISGHTALYWYRQSLGQGLEFLIYFQGNSAPDKSGLPSDRFSAERTGGSVSTLTIQRTQQEDSAVYLCASSLAKYNEQFFGPGTRLTVL.

The V gene is TRBV25-1, the J gene TRBJ2-7; no clear D gene. There are 16 residues in the CDR3. Germline assignment: CDR1 MGHDK and CDR2 SYGVNS. With 6 bases removed from V and 2 bases from J, the gap between germline ends came to 20 bases. The CDR3 region has the DNA TGTGCCAGCAGCGTAGCTCACCAGGCCCCCCCCTACGAGCAGTACTTC. This codes for CASSVAHQAPPYEQYF.

The table lists this clonotype with many counts. The CDR3 DNA is TGTGCCACCAGTGATCGCGGGACGGACTATGGCTACACCTTC. It specifies CATSDRGTDYGYTF. This chain uses TRBV24-1 with TRBJ1-2; D possibly corresponds to TRBD1 (5 bases). Germline lookup yields CDR1 KGHDR and CDR2 SFDVKD. Trimming removed 3 bases at V and 3 bases at J, with 10 bases between. CDR3 length: 14 amino acids.

On this clonotype itself: This could be a read error, since a much larger clone is one nucleotide away. The DNA of the CDR3 is TGTGCCATCAGTTACGACAACGAGCAGTACTTC. Its translation is CAISYDNEQYF. The gene calls are TRBV10-3 and TRBJ2-7, with D uncertain. The CDR3 has 11 amino acids. Germline V CDR1 and CDR2: ENHRY, SYGVKD. Deletions cut 5 bases from V and 5 bases from J, with 7 bases between.

This clonotype was observed many times. The V gene is TRBV19, the J gene TRBJ1-5; 7 bases line up with TRBD1. Trimming removed 7 bases from V and 0 bases from J; junction bases left unmatched: 6. The CDR3 is 15 amino acids. Germline loops: CDR1 LNHDA, CDR2 SQIVND (reference sequence). The DNA for the CDR3 is TGTGCCAGTATCCCAGGGGGACTTAGCAATCAGCCCCAGCATTTT. It specifies CASIPGGLSNQPQHF.

In this sample, this clonotype turned up many times. J is TRBJ2-7 and V is TRBV2; the D gene could be TRBD1 or TRBD2 (5 bases each). The V end was cut by 4 bases, the J end by 2 bases, with 6 bases between. The germline V gene has CDR1 SNHLY and CDR2 FYNNEI. CDR3 length: 12 amino acids. The CDR3: CASSAGPYEQYF. CDR3 nucleotides: TGTGCCAGCAGTGCGGGGCCCTACGAGCAGTACTTC. The full variable domain, rest sourced from reference TRBV2 and TRBJ2-7, is EPEVTQTPSHQVTQMGQEVILRCVPISNHLYFYWYRQILGQKVEFLVSFYNNEISEKSEIFDDQFSVERPDGSNFTLKIRSTKLEDSAMYFCASSAGPYEQYFGPGTRLTVT.

This clonotype showed up just a few times. This chain uses TRBV12-3 or TRBV12-4 with TRBJ1-2; D possibly corresponds to TRBD1 (6 bases). V lost 5 bases and J lost 7, with 23 bases in between. The CDR3 length is 16 residues. This chain's CDR3 is CASSRGLVGGVVGYTF. In nucleotides, the CDR3 is TGTGCCAGCAGTCGCGGGTTAGTAGGGGGAGTAGTTGGCTACACCTTC.